A selection of T cell receptor beta chains follows, all from one sample in a study of CXCR3-negative and CXCR3-positive naive CD8 T cells. TCRdb reanalyzed the 5' RACE reads and collapses them to one entry per CDR3 protein, without DNA. This repertoire includes roughly 110,000 distinct CDR3 sequences. Input material: naive CXCR3+ CD8+ T cells from blood. These receptors came from a human donor in good health. Some clones in this sample may be carry-over from other donors' samples. Both conserved end residues are part of each CDR3. The order of the fields is CDR3 length, J gene, V gene, CDR3 protein.

CDR3 length: 13; J gene: TRBJ2-1; V gene: TRBV27; CDR3 protein: CASSLQALGEQFF
CDR3 length: 15; J gene: TRBJ1-1; V gene: TRBV12-3/TRBV12-4; CDR3 protein: CASSPDRSGSHQAFF
CDR3 length: 14; J gene: TRBJ1-2; V gene: TRBV15; CDR3 protein: CATSEDQGAYGYTF
CDR3 length: 14; J gene: TRBJ1-2; V gene: TRBV7-2; CDR3 protein: CASSLDSVNYGYTF
CDR3 length: 11; J gene: TRBJ2-7; V gene: TRBV2; CDR3 protein: CASRAGGEQYF
CDR3 length: 11; J gene: TRBJ1-1; V gene: TRBV6-6; CDR3 protein: CASRWTGGTFF
CDR3 length: 14; J gene: TRBJ2-7; V gene: TRBV20-1; CDR3 protein: CSARESGPNYEQYF
CDR3 length: 17; J gene: TRBJ2-1; V gene: TRBV4-3; CDR3 protein: CASSQDPPSGGANEQFF
CDR3 length: 15; J gene: TRBJ1-1; V gene: TRBV21-1; CDR3 protein: CASPRAQLVDTEAFF
CDR3 length: 21; J gene: TRBJ2-3; V gene: TRBV12-3/TRBV12-4; CDR3 protein: CASTTFIAGGARELRGDTQYF
CDR3 length: 14; J gene: TRBJ2-7; V gene: TRBV28; CDR3 protein: CASSPFQGVHEQYF
CDR3 length: 14; J gene: TRBJ1-1; V gene: TRBV7-9; CDR3 protein: CASSPDSTNTEAFF
CDR3 length: 15; J gene: TRBJ2-3; V gene: TRBV7-9; CDR3 protein: CASSPISGRTDTQYF
CDR3 length: 15; J gene: TRBJ2-7; V gene: TRBV6-5; CDR3 protein: CASSYAVAGSGEQYF
CDR3 length: 13; J gene: TRBJ1-1; V gene: TRBV4-2; CDR3 protein: CASSQSVNTEAFF
CDR3 length: 15; J gene: TRBJ2-3; V gene: TRBV7-3; CDR3 protein: CASSSFGTMTDTQYF
CDR3 length: 16; J gene: TRBJ2-7; V gene: TRBV4-2; CDR3 protein: CASSQAWTGEAYEQYF
CDR3 length: 15; J gene: TRBJ2-1; V gene: TRBV6-6; CDR3 protein: CASSYGREGRNEQFF
CDR3 length: 14; J gene: TRBJ2-7; V gene: TRBV29-1; CDR3 protein: CSVEVVTGTGEQYF
CDR3 length: 14; J gene: TRBJ2-7; V gene: TRBV30; CDR3 protein: CAWSGNSPSYEQYF
CDR3 length: 15; J gene: TRBJ1-1; V gene: TRBV21-1; CDR3 protein: CASSNGQGQNTEAFF
CDR3 length: 14; J gene: TRBJ1-5; V gene: TRBV12-3/TRBV12-4; CDR3 protein: CASSWNRVDQPQHF
CDR3 length: 16; J gene: TRBJ2-1; V gene: TRBV11-2; CDR3 protein: CASSLVLQLRDNEQFF
CDR3 length: 13; J gene: TRBJ2-7; V gene: TRBV7-2; CDR3 protein: CASSLALGGEQYF
CDR3 length: 15; J gene: TRBJ1-6; V gene: TRBV7-8; CDR3 protein: CASSSRDSYNSPLHF
CDR3 length: 13; J gene: TRBJ2-3; V gene: TRBV7-3; CDR3 protein: CASSGGGPDTQYF
CDR3 length: 14; J gene: TRBJ2-1; V gene: TRBV28; CDR3 protein: CASRARESYNEQFF
CDR3 length: 15; J gene: TRBJ1-1; V gene: TRBV4-3; CDR3 protein: CASSQDRGVNTEAFF
CDR3 length: 17; J gene: TRBJ2-6; V gene: TRBV7-9; CDR3 protein: CASSWNDGGSGANVLTF
CDR3 length: 13; J gene: TRBJ2-1; V gene: TRBV12-3/TRBV12-4; CDR3 protein: CASTGDSYNEQFF
CDR3 length: 13; J gene: TRBJ2-3; V gene: TRBV29-1; CDR3 protein: CSVPTHTTDTQYF
CDR3 length: 16; J gene: TRBJ2-7; V gene: TRBV7-9; CDR3 protein: CASSLPRDTLSYEQYF
CDR3 length: 16; J gene: TRBJ1-2; V gene: TRBV30; CDR3 protein: CAWSSGTGLSNYGYTF
CDR3 length: 14; J gene: TRBJ2-1; V gene: TRBV5-5; CDR3 protein: CASGLQLAGGEQFF
CDR3 length: 13; J gene: TRBJ2-1; V gene: TRBV4-3; CDR3 protein: CASRRTLSDEQFF
CDR3 length: 13; J gene: TRBJ2-3; V gene: TRBV12-3/TRBV12-4; CDR3 protein: CASSFGSTDTQYF
CDR3 length: 15; J gene: TRBJ2-3; V gene: TRBV12-3/TRBV12-4; CDR3 protein: CASSPTFGGYDTQYF
CDR3 length: 18; J gene: TRBJ2-2; V gene: TRBV11-2; CDR3 protein: CASSHLTGLAGIAGELFF
CDR3 length: 15; J gene: TRBJ2-5; V gene: TRBV20-1; CDR3 protein: CSARDRGSGVETQYF
CDR3 length: 15; J gene: TRBJ1-1; V gene: TRBV6-5; CDR3 protein: CASSYSSRGSGEAFF
CDR3 length: 12; J gene: TRBJ1-1; V gene: TRBV29-1; CDR3 protein: CSVEGDPTEAFF
CDR3 length: 16; J gene: TRBJ2-4; V gene: TRBV11-2; CDR3 protein: CASSSGRDGAKNIQYF
CDR3 length: 14; J gene: TRBJ2-7; V gene: TRBV7-9; CDR3 protein: CASSLASVTNEQYF
CDR3 length: 15; J gene: TRBJ1-5; V gene: TRBV4-3; CDR3 protein: CASSQDRGQGEPQHF
CDR3 length: 13; J gene: TRBJ1-2; V gene: TRBV7-2; CDR3 protein: CASTLADNYGYTF
CDR3 length: 17; J gene: TRBJ2-2; V gene: TRBV7-2; CDR3 protein: CASSLVLGGTNTGELFF
CDR3 length: 13; J gene: TRBJ2-2; V gene: TRBV6-2/TRBV6-3; CDR3 protein: CASRPENTGELFF
CDR3 length: 16; J gene: TRBJ2-2; V gene: TRBV7-2; CDR3 protein: CASSSPLYAYTGELFF